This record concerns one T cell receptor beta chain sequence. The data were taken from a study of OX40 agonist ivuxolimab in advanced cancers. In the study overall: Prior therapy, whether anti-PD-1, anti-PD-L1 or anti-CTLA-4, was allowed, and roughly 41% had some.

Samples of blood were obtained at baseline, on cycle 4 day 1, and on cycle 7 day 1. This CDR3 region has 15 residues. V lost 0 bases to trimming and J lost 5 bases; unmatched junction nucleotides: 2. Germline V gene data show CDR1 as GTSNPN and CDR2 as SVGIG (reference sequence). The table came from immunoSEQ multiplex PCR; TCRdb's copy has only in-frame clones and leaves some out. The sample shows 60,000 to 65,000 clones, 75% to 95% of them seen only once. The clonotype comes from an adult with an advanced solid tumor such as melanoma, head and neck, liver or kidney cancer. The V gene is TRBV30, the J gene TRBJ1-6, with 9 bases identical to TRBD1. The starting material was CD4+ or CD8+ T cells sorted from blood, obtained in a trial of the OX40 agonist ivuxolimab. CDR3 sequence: CAWSVWDRDNSPLHF. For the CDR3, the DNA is TGTGCCTGGAGTGTTTGGGACAGGGATAATTCACCCCTCCACTTT.